This T cell receptor (beta chain) was sequenced for a study of regulatory T cells in long-lasting Graves disease. Overall study: Antithyroid drugs had been given to newly diagnosed Graves' patients for under 3 months. Findings and limits, study-wide: TRBV28 was favored in persistent disease, as were TRBJ1-2 and TRBJ2-5.

In its sample, this clonotype was seen many times. The target antigen is unknown. Described time point: newly diagnosed GD, antithyroid drugs for less than 3 months. The TCR library was made from RNA that had been extracted from PBMCs in TRIzol. Investigators prepared the TCR beta libraries by applying iRepertoire HTBI primers and Arm-PCR of CDR3 regions. Per the original data handling: Taken together, the samples had fewer than 65 TRBV and more than 12 TRBJ segments identified. Using its own MiXCR run on the multiplex PCR reads, TCRdb lists one record per CDR3 protein. TCRdb's processing, not the authors' own work, is the source of the V and J calls. The table records over 200,000 distinct CDR3 sequences, around 19% of them present only once. Germline V gene lookup returns CDR1 MNHNS and CDR2 SASEGT. This CDR3 contains 12 residues. V was pared by 1 base and J by 6 bases, with 4 bases between. These sequences were also reported in another study, on T cells in Graves' hyperthyroidism and ophthalmopathy. As reported in that work: Patients aged 18 to 65 had newly diagnosed hyperthyroidism lasting under 2 months.

V usage is TRBV6-1 and J usage is TRBJ1-5; D is uncertain. The material was peripheral blood mononuclear cells (PBMCs), obtained at new diagnosis, from a patient treated with antithyroid drugs. The sequence was obtained from a woman between 25 and 40 years old with Graves disease. The CDR3 reads CASSEVGQPQHF. Here the CDR3 DNA reads TGTGCCAGCAGTGAAGTCGGTCAGCCCCAGCATTTT.